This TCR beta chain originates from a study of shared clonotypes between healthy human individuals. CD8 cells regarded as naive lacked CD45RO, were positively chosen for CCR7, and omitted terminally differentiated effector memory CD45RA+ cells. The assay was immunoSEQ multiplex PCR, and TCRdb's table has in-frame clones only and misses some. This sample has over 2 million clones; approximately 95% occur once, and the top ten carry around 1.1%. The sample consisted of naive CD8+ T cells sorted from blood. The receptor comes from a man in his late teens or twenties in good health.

CDR3 loop: CASSVDTTGGPSYGYTF. CDR3 bases: TGTGCCAGCAGCGTCGACACGACAGGGGGCCCAAGCTATGGCTACACCTTC. This rearrangement joins TRBV9 to TRBJ1-2; TRBD1 aligns across 10 bases. The CDR3 is 17 residues long. With 2 bases clipped from V and 4 bases from J, the junction kept 11 bases outside the gene matches. Germline-derived CDR1 and CDR2 are SGDLS and YYNGEE.